This TCR beta chain was observed in a study of shared clonotypes between healthy human individuals. Overall study findings and caveats: Rarefaction analysis demonstrated incomplete sorted-subset sequencing notwithstanding large depth.

Between the trimmed V and J ends, which lost 8 bases and 0 bases, there was a span of 16 bases. Looked up from germline, CDR1 is SEHNR and CDR2 is FQNEAQ (reference sequence). The CDR3 loop spans 15 amino acids. Profiled with immunoSEQ multiplex PCR; TCRdb holds only in-frame clones, not every one. The sample gives around 2.1 million clones, 93% of which show up once; around 1.7% is in the top ten. Positively selected for CCR7, the CD45RO-negative cells used as naive CD8 cells excluded terminally differentiated effector memory CD45RA+ cells. As concerns this clone: No antigen is known for it.

The sample comprised naive CD8+ T cells from PBMCs. The chain is built from TRBV7-9 and TRBJ1-1; a possible D gene is TRBD1 (5 bases). The sequence came from a man between 18 and 35 years old in good health. Some clones in this sample may be carry-over from other donors' samples. CDR3 protein: CASSKDIRMNTEAFF. In DNA form, the CDR3 reads TGTGCCAGCTCCAAGGACATTCGAATGAACACTGAAGCTTTCTTT.